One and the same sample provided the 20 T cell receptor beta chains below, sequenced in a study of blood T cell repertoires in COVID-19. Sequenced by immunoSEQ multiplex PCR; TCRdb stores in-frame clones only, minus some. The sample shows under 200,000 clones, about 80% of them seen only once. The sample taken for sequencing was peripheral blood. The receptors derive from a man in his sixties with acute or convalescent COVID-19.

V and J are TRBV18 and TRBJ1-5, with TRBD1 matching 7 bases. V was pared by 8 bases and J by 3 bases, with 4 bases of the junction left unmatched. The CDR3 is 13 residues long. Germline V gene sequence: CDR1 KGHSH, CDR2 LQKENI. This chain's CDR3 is CASPTGDNQPQHF. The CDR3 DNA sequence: TGTGCCAGCCCCACAGGGGACAATCAGCCCCAGCATTTT.

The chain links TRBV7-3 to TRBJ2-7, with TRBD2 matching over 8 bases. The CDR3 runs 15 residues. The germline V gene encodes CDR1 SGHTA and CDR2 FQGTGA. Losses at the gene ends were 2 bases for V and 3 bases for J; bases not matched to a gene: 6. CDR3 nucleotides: TGTGCCAGCAGCTTAGCCAGCGGGGGCGGCTACGAGCAGTACTTC. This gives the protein CASSLASGGGYEQYF.

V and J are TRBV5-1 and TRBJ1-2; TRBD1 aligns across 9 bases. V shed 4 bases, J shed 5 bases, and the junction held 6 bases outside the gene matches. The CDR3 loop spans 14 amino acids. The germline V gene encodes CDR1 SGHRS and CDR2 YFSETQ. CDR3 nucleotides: TGCGCCAGCAGCCTTCGGACAGGGGATTATGGCTACACCTTC. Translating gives CASSLRTGDYGYTF.

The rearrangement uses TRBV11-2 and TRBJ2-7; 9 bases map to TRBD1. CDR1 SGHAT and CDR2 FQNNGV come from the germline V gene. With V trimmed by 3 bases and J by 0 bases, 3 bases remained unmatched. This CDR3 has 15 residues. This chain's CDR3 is CASSFGTGYSYEQYF. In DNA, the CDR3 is TGTGCCAGCAGCTTTGGGACAGGGTACTCCTACGAGCAGTACTTC.

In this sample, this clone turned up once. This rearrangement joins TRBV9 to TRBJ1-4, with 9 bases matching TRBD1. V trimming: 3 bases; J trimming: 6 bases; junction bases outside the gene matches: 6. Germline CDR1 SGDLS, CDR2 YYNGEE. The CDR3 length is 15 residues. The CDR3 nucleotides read TGTGCCAGCAGCGCCCCGGACAGGGGAGATGAAAAACTGTTTTTT. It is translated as CASSAPDRGDEKLFF.

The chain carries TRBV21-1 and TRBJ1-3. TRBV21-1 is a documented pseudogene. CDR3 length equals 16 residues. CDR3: CASSKDCGYSGNTIYF. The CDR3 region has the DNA TGTGCCAGCAGCAAAGATTGCGGGTACTCTGGAAACACCATATATTTT.

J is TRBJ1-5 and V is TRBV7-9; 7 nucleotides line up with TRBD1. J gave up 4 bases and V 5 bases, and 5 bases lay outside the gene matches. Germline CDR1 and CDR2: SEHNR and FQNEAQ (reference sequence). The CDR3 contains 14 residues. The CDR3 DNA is TGTGCCAGCAGCAAGGGACAGAGAAATCAGCCCCAGCATTTT. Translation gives CASSKGQRNQPQHF. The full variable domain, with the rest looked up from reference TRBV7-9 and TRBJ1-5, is DTGVSQNPRHKITKRGQNVTFRCDPISEHNRLYWYRQTLGQGPEFLTYFQNEAQLEKSRLLSDRFSAERPKGSFSTLEIQRTEQGDSAMYLCASSKGQRNQPQHFGDGTRLSIL.

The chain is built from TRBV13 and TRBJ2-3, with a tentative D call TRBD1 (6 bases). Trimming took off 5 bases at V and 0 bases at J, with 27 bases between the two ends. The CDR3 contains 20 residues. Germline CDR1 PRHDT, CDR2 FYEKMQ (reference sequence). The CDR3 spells CASSPSPSPRDNSSTDTQYF. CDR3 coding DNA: TGTGCCAGCAGCCCCAGCCCCTCCCCCCGGGACAACTCTAGCACAGATACGCAGTATTTT.

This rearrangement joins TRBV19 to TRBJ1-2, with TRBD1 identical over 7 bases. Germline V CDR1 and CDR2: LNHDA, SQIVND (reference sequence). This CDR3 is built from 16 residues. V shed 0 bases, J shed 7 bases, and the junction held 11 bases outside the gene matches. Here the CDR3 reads CASSIETDREWSGYTF. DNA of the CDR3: TGTGCCAGTAGTATAGAAACTGACAGGGAATGGAGTGGCTACACCTTC.

CDR3 DNA sequence: TGTGCCAGCAGTTATTGGGGGCTTACCTACGAGCAGTACTTC. It codes for CASSYWGLTYEQYF. The chain joins TRBV6-2 or TRBV6-3 to TRBJ2-7, with D possibly being TRBD1 (6 bases). With 3 bases removed from V and 2 bases from J, the gap between germline ends came to 11 bases. The V gene's germline CDR1 is MNHEY and CDR2 SVGEGT. This CDR3 region has 14 residues.

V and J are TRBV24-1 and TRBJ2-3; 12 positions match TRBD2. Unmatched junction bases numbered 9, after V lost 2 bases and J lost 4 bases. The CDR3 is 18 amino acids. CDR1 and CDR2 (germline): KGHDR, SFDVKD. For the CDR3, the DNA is TGTGCCACCAGTGATTCGACGCCCGGACTAGCGGGATCAGATACGCAGTATTTT. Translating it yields CATSDSTPGLAGSDTQYF.

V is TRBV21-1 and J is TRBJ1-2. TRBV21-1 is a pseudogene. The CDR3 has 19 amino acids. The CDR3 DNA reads TGTGCCAGCAGCAATTCCCGTTTAGGAGGGTCGCTTCGACCGTATGGCTACACCTTC. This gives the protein CASSNSRLGGSLRPYGYTF.

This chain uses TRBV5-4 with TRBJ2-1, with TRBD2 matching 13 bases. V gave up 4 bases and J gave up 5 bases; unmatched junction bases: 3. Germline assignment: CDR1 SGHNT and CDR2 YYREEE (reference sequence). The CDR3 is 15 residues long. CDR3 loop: CASSPGTSGNNEQFF. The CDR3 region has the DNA TGTGCCAGCAGCCCGGGGACTAGCGGGAACAATGAGCAGTTCTTC.

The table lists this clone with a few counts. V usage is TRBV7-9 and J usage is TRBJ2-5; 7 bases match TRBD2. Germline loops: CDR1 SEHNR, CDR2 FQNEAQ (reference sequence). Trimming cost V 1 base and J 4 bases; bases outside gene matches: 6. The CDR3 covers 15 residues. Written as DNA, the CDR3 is TGTGCCAGCAGCTTAGGGGGAGGGCACGGAGAGACCCAGTACTTC. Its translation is CASSLGGGHGETQYF.

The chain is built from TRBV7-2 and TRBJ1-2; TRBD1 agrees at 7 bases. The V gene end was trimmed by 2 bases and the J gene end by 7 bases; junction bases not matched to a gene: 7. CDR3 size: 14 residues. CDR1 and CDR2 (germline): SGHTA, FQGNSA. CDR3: CASSLYKQGFGYTF. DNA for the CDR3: TGTGCCAGCAGCTTATATAAACAGGGGTTTGGCTACACCTTC.

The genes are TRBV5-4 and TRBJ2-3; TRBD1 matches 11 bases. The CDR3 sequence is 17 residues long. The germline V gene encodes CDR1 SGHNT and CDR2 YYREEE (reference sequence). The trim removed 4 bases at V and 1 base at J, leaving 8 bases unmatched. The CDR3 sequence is CASSDRTGGARTDTQYF. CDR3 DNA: TGTGCCAGCAGCGACCGGACAGGGGGCGCTCGCACAGATACGCAGTATTTT.

This chain's CDR3 is CASSPNPGSYNEQFF. For the CDR3, the DNA is TGTGCCAGCAGCCCAAACCCCGGGTCCTACAATGAGCAGTTCTTC. The chain joins TRBV3-1 (or the pseudogene TRBV3-2) to TRBJ2-1, with D unclear. The CDR3 totals 15 residues. Germline values: CDR1 LGHDT, CDR2 YNNKEL (reference sequence). V was clipped by 4 bases and J by 1 base, with 11 bases between them.

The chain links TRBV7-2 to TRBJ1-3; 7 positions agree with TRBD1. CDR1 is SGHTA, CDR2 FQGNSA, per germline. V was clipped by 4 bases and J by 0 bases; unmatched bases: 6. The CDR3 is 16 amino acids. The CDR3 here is CASSSGQAFSGNTIYF. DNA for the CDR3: TGTGCCAGCAGCTCCGGACAGGCCTTCTCTGGAAACACCATATATTTT.

The CDR3 sequence is CASSLIGTGADTQYF. The DNA for the CDR3 is TGTGCCAGCAGCTTAATAGGGACAGGGGCAGATACGCAGTATTTT. The rearrangement joins TRBV7-7 to TRBJ2-3; 10 bases are a match to TRBD1. Trimming took 2 bases from V and 4 from J; bases not matched to a gene: 3. Germline-derived CDR1 and CDR2 are SSHAT and FNYEAQ (reference sequence). The CDR3 totals 15 residues.

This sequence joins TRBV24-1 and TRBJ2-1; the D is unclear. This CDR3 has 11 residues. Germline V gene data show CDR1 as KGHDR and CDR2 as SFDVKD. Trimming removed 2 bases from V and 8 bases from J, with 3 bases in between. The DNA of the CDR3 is TGTGCCACCAGTGATTCCGATGAGCAGTTCTTC. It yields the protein CATSDSDEQFF.